The clone carrying this T cell receptor (beta chain) was seen only a few times. The data were taken from a study of identical twins. TCRdb re-called the 5' RACE reads through MiXCR, storing one row per CDR3 protein. The sample has over 550,000 distinct CDR3 sequences, roughly 7.1% seen once; the top ten hold about 1.5%. CDR3 length: 18 amino acids. The germline V gene encodes CDR1 SGHRS and CDR2 YFSETQ. V lost 3 bases and J lost 0; bases outside the gene matches: 8. These records were also assigned to another study, of yellow fever vaccine responses in identical twins.

This receptor was taken from a woman aged 18-35 years in good health. Sequenced input: PBMCs. The genes are TRBV5-1 and TRBJ2-2, with 10 positions matching TRBD2. The DNA for the CDR3 is TGCGCCAGCAGCTCCCGACTAGCGGGCCAAACGAACACCGGGGAGCTGTTTTTT. It codes for CASSSRLAGQTNTGELFF.